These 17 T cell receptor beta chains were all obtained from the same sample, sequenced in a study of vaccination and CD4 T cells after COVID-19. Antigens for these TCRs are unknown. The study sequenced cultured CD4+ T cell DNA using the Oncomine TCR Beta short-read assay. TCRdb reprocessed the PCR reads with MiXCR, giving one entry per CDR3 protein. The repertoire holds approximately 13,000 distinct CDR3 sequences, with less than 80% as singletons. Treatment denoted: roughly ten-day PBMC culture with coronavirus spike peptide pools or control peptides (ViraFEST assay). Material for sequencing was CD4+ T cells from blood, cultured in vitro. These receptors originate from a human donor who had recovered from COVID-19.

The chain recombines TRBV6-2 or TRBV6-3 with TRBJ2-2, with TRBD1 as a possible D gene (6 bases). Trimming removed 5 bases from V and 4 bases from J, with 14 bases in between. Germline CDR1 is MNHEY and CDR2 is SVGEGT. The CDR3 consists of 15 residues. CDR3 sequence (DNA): TGTGCCAGCAGTATGGACAGTCTCCGCACCGGGGAGCTGTTTTTT. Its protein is CASSMDSLRTGELFF.

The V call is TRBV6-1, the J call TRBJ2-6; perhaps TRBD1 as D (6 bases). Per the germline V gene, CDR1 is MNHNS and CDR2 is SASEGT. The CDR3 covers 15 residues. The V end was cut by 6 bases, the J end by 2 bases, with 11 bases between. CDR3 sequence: CASRIQGTGANVLTF. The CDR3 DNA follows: TGTGCCAGCAGAATACAGGGCACTGGGGCCAACGTCCTGACTTTC.

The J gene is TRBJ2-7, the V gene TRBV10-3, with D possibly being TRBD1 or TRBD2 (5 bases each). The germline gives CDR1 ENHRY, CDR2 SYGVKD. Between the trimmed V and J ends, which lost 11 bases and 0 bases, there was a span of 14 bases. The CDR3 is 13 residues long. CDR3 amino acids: CAVTGTGSYEQYF. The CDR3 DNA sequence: TGTGCCGTAACCGGGACCGGCTCCTACGAGCAGTACTTC.

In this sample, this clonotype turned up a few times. CDR3 region: CASSLGPGQPQHF. In nucleotides, the CDR3 is TGTGCCAGCAGCTTGGGCCCCGGGCAGCCCCAGCATTTT. This chain uses TRBV5-4 with TRBJ1-5, with D uncertain. The CDR3 is 13 amino acids. Trimming took off 0 bases at V and 7 bases at J, with 8 bases between the two ends. Germline-derived CDR1 and CDR2 are SGHNT and YYREEE (reference sequence).

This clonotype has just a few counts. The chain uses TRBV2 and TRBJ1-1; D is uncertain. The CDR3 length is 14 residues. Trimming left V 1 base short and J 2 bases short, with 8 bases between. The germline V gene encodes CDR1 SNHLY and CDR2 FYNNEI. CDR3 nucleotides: TGTGCCAGCAGTGAAGGAGTCCTAAACACTGAAGCTTTCTTT. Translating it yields CASSEGVLNTEAFF.

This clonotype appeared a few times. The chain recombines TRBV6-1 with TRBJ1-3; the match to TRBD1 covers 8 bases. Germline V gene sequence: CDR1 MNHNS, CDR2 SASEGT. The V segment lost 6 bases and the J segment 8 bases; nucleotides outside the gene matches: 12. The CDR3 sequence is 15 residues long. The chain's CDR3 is CASRPGGAGSHTIYF. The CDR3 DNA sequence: TGTGCCAGCAGACCAGGGGGCGCGGGGTCTCACACCATATATTTT.

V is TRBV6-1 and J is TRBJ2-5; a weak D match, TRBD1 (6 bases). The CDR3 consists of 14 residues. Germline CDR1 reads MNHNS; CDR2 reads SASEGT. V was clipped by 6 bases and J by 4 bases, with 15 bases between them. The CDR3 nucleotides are TGTGCCAGCAGCTTCGACAGGTTGAGAGAGACCCAGTACTTC. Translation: CASSFDRLRETQYF.

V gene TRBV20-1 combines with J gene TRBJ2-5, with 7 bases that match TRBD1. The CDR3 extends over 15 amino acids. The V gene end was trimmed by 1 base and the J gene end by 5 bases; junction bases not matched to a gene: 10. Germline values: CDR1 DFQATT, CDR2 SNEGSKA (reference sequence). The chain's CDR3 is CSARGGVGGLETQYF. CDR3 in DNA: TGCAGTGCTAGAGGTGGGGTAGGGGGCCTTGAGACCCAGTACTTC.

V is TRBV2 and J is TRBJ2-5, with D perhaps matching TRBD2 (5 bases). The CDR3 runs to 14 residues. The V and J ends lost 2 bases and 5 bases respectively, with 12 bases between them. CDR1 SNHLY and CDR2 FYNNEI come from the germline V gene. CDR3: CASSEMGGEETQYF. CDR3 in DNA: TGTGCCAGCAGTGAAATGGGTGGGGAGGAGACCCAGTACTTC.

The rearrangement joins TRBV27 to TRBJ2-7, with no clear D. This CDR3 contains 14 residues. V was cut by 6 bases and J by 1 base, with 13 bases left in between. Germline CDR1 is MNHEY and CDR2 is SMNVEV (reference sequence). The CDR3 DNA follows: TGTGCCAGCAGGTTGTGGGTCGGGTCCTACGAGCAGTACTTC. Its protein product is CASRLWVGSYEQYF.

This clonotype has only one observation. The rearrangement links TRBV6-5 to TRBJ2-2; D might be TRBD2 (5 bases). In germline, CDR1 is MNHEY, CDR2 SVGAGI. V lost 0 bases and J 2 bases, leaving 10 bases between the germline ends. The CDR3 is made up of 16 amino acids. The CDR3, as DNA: TGTGCCAGCAGTTACTCGATCGGGATTAACACCGGGGAGCTGTTTTTT. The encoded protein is CASSYSIGINTGELFF.

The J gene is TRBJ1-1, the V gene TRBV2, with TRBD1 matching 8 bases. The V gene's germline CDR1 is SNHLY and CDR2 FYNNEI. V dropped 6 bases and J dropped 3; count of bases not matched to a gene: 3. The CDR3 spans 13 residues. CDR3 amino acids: CASRQGGYTEAFF. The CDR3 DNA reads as TGTGCCAGCAGACAGGGGGGTTACACTGAAGCTTTCTTT.

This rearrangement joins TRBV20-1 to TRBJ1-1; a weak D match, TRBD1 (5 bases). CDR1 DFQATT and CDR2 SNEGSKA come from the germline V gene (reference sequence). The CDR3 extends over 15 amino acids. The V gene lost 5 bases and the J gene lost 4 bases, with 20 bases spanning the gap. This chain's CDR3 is CSAGAAGVGRTEAFF. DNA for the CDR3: TGCAGTGCTGGAGCGGCGGGGGTCGGGCGCACTGAAGCTTTCTTT.

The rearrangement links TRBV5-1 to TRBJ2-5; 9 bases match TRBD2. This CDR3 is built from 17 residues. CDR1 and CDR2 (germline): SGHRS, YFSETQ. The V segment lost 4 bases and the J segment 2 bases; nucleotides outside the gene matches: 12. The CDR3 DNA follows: TGCGCCAGCAGCCAAGGTCGTACTAGCGGGTCACAAGAGACCCAGTACTTC. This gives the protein CASSQGRTSGSQETQYF. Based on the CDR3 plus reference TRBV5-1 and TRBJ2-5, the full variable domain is KAGVTQTPRYLIKTRGQQVTLSCSPISGHRSVSWYQQTPGQGLQFLFEYFSETQRNKGNFPGRFSGRQFSNSRSEMNVSTLELGDSALYLCASSQGRTSGSQETQYFGPGTRLLVL.

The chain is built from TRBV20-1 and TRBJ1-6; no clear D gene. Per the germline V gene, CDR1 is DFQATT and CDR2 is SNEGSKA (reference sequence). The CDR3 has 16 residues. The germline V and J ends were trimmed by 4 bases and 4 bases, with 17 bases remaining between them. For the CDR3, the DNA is TGCAGTGCTAAACCGCCAGGCCAATTTTATAATTCACCCCTCCACTTT. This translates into CSAKPPGQFYNSPLHF.

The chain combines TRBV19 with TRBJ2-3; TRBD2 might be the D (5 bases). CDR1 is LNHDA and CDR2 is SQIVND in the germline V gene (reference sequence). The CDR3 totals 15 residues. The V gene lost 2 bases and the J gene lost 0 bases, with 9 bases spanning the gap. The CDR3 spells CASSIQAVSTDTQYF. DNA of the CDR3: TGTGCCAGTAGTATACAAGCGGTTAGCACAGATACGCAGTATTTT. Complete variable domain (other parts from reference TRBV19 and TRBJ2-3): DGGITQSPKYLFRKEGQNVTLSCEQNLNHDAMYWYRQDPGQGLRLIYYSQIVNDFQKGDIAEGYSVSREKKESFPLTVTSAQKNPTAFYLCASSIQAVSTDTQYFGPGTRLTVL.

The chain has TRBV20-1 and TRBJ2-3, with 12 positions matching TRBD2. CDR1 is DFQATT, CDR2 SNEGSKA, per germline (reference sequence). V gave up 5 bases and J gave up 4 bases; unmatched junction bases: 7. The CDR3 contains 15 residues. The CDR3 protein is CSAEPSGRGPDTQYF. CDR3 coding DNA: TGCAGTGCTGAACCTAGCGGGAGGGGCCCAGATACGCAGTATTTT.